This note documents a single T cell receptor beta chain sequence. The data originate from a study of blood T cell repertoires in COVID-19. Study context: From the United States, Italy and Spain came samples of acute and convalescent COVID-19. PBMCs, B-cell-depleted T cells, or T cells provided the cDNA or gDNA that made up the material.

Authors' data handling: Estimated nucleated cell counts came from reference gene primer amplification. The method was immunoSEQ multiplex PCR; TCRdb's version includes in-frame clones alone and lacks a portion of them. D and trimming come from the DNA, and the V and J calls and clone size come from that table. The sample carries approximately 250,000 clones, approximately 80% recorded once. CDR3 length equals 15 residues. Germline CDR1 is SGHTA and CDR2 is FQGNSA. Trimming left V 5 bases short and J 7 bases short, with 20 bases between. The sample consisted of peripheral blood. The V call is TRBV7-2, the J call TRBJ1-2, with D tentatively TRBD1 (5 bases). This receptor was obtained from a woman aged 45-65 years with acute or convalescent COVID-19. This CDR3 reads CASSQSRGVEGGYTF. The DNA of the CDR3 is TGTGCCAGCAGCCAGTCCCGGGGGGTCGAGGGTGGCTACACCTTC. Together with reference TRBV7-2 and TRBJ1-2, the CDR3 gives the full variable domain: GAGVSQSPSNKVTEKGKDVELRCDPISGHTALYWYRQSLGQGLEFLIYFQGNSAPDKSGLPSDRFSAERTGGSVSTLTIQRTQQEDSAVYLCASSQSRGVEGGYTFGSGTRLTVV.